The 32 T cell receptor beta chains below all came from one sample that was sequenced in a study of control samples from healthy donors and cancer patients. Method: immunoSEQ multiplex PCR; TCRdb's copy keeps in-frame clones and lacks some. The sample includes 100,000 to 110,000 clones, roughly 87% of them seen just once. The sequenced sample consisted of blood. These receptors were taken from a woman aged 45-60 years in good health.

The chain joins TRBV5-1 to TRBJ1-1; TRBD1 might be the D (5 bases). This CDR3 contains 13 residues. Trimming stripped 7 bases from V and 1 base from J, with 11 bases between. Per germline, CDR1 SGHRS and CDR2 YFSETQ. The CDR3 region is CASRGNQNTEAFF. CDR3 nucleotide sequence: TGCGCCAGCCGGGGGAATCAGAACACTGAAGCTTTCTTT.

This chain connects TRBV7-9 to TRBJ1-5; maybe TRBD1 (6 bases). The germline V and J ends were trimmed by 1 base and 9 bases, with 10 bases remaining between them. Germline loops: CDR1 SEHNR, CDR2 FQNEAQ (reference sequence). The CDR3 extends over 13 amino acids. Here the CDR3 reads CASSLEGGGPQHF. The CDR3 DNA sequence: TGTGCCAGCAGCTTAGAGGGGGGTGGGCCCCAGCATTTT.

The rearrangement joins TRBV19 to TRBJ1-1; weak D call: TRBD1 (5 bases). CDR1 is LNHDA and CDR2 is SQIVND in the germline V gene (reference sequence). Trimming took off 11 bases at V and 4 bases at J, with 11 bases between the two ends. CDR3 size: 11 residues. The CDR3 DNA reads TGTGCCTCCGAGGGGATCACTGAAGCTTTCTTT. Its translation: CASEGITEAFF.

The chain combines TRBV11-2 with TRBJ1-3; TRBD1 matches at 9 bases. Losses at the gene ends were 0 bases for V and 4 bases for J; bases not matched to a gene: 10. CDR1 is SGHAT and CDR2 is FQNNGV in the germline V gene. The CDR3 has 18 amino acids. The CDR3, as DNA: TGTGCCAGCAGCTTAGAATGGGCCGGGACAGGGACGGGAAACACCATATATTTT. It translates to CASSLEWAGTGTGNTIYF.

This clone was observed once. The gene calls are TRBV7-8 and TRBJ1-1, with D tentatively TRBD1 (6 bases). The CDR3 is made up of 15 amino acids. Trimming left V 1 base short and J 4 bases short, with 13 bases between. Germline values: CDR1 SGHVS, CDR2 FQNEAQ. The DNA of the CDR3 is TGTGCCAGCAGCTTAGTAAGGGGGTGGGTCACTGAAGCTTTCTTT. Translating it yields CASSLVRGWVTEAFF.

The V and J genes are TRBV30 and TRBJ1-5, with D possibly matching TRBD1 (5 bases). The CDR3 totals 15 residues. Per germline, CDR1 GTSNPN and CDR2 SVGIG (reference sequence). V lost 4 bases to trimming and J lost 5 bases, with 18 bases between them. CDR3 in DNA: TGTGCCTGGAATCCCGGTCGAGGGGTCCATCAGCCCCAGCATTTT. Its protein product is CAWNPGRGVHQPQHF.

The V and J genes are TRBV5-8 and TRBJ1-2; D unresolved. V shed 4 bases and J shed 8 bases, with 15 bases lying between them. This CDR3 is built from 13 residues. CDR1 and CDR2 (germline): SGHTS, YDEGEE. For the CDR3, the DNA is TGTGCCAGCAGCCGTCACCCTGGCGGCGGCTACACCTTC. Translating it yields CASSRHPGGGYTF. The variable domain in full, with the rest retrieved from reference TRBV5-8 and TRBJ1-2, is EAGVTQSPTHLIKTRGQQATLRCSPISGHTSVYWYQQALGLGLQFLLWYDEGEERNRGNFPPRFSGRQFPNYSSELNVNALELEDSALYLCASSRHPGGGYTFGSGTRLTVV.

This sequence joins TRBV7-8 and TRBJ1-2; 9 positions match TRBD1. With V trimmed by 1 base and J by 3 bases, 6 bases remained unmatched. The CDR3 runs 16 residues. Germline V gene lookup returns CDR1 SGHVS and CDR2 FQNEAQ. The DNA of the CDR3 is TGTGCCAGCAGCTTAGGAACAGGGGGCGCTTACTATGGCTACACCTTC. Amino acid sequence: CASSLGTGGAYYGYTF.

This clone appeared a single time. The rearrangement joins TRBV18 to TRBJ2-4; D might be TRBD2 (6 bases). V lost 3 bases and J lost 3, with 12 bases in between. Germline CDR1 and CDR2: KGHSH and LQKENI. The CDR3 contains 15 residues. The CDR3 spells CASSPPGLDKNIQYF. CDR3 sequence (DNA): TGTGCCAGCTCACCTCCGGGACTCGACAAAAACATTCAGTACTTC.

The rearrangement joins TRBV11-3 to TRBJ2-1; 10 nucleotides match TRBD2. V lost 3 bases to trimming and J lost 6 bases; unmatched junction nucleotides: 2. This CDR3 region has 14 residues. Germline loops: CDR1 SGHNT, CDR2 YENEEA. CDR3 in DNA: TGTGCCAGCAGCTTGAGCGGGAGGGTCAATGAGCAGTTCTTC. Protein product: CASSLSGRVNEQFF.

The chain links TRBV6-5 to TRBJ2-7, with D perhaps TRBD1 (6 bases). Trimming cost V 6 bases and J 4 bases, with 13 bases left between them. Germline V gene lookup returns CDR1 MNHEY and CDR2 SVGAGI. The CDR3 covers 13 residues. DNA of the CDR3: TGTGCCAGCAGCTCGGGACATCTATACGAGCAGTACGTC. Protein: CASSSGHLYEQYV.

The chain carries TRBV9 and TRBJ1-1, with 11 bases lining up with TRBD1. V lost 0 bases and J lost 1; bases outside the gene matches: 8. CDR3 size: 18 residues. Germline lookup yields CDR1 SGDLS and CDR2 YYNGEE. The CDR3 DNA sequence: TGTGCCAGCAGCGTAGCTGTTGGGACAGGGGGGCCGAACACTGAAGCTTTCTTT. It is translated as CASSVAVGTGGPNTEAFF.

The chain carries TRBV9 and TRBJ2-3; D unclear. V was pared by 1 base and J by 2 bases, with 2 bases between. Germline V gene lookup returns CDR1 SGDLS and CDR2 YYNGEE. This CDR3 comprises 12 residues. This CDR3 is CASSVITDTQYF. CDR3 sequence (DNA): TGTGCCAGCAGCGTAATCACAGATACGCAGTATTTT.

In this sample, this clone turned up once. The CDR3 here is CASSLMYEQYV. The CDR3 DNA reads TGTGCCAGCAGCTTAATGTACGAGCAGTACGTC. J is TRBJ2-7 and V is TRBV7-9; D gene uncertain. CDR3 length equals 11 residues. Trimming removed 2 bases from V and 4 bases from J, with 3 bases in between. Germline loops: CDR1 SEHNR, CDR2 FQNEAQ (reference sequence).

This chain links TRBV19 with TRBJ2-1, with D possibly matching TRBD1 (6 bases). The CDR3 loop spans 14 amino acids. The V end was cut by 3 bases, the J end by 7 bases, with 13 bases between. Germline loops: CDR1 LNHDA, CDR2 SQIVND (reference sequence). In nucleotides, the CDR3 is TGTGCCAGTAGTATCCAGGGGCAGGGGAATGAGCAGTTCTTC. Amino acids: CASSIQGQGNEQFF. Full variable domain (remainder filled in from reference TRBV19 and TRBJ2-1): DGGITQSPKYLFRKEGQNVTLSCEQNLNHDAMYWYRQDPGQGLRLIYYSQIVNDFQKGDIAEGYSVSREKKESFPLTVTSAQKNPTAFYLCASSIQGQGNEQFFGPGTRLTVL.

The chain uses TRBV3-1 (or the pseudogene TRBV3-2) and TRBJ2-7; D is unresolved. Deletions cut 1 base from V and 6 bases from J, with 7 bases between. Germline-derived CDR1 and CDR2 are LGHDT and YNNKEL (reference sequence). This CDR3 is built from 12 residues. The DNA of the CDR3 is TGTGCCAGCAGCCAAGGGTCCGGCGAGCAGTACGTC. This sequence encodes CASSQGSGEQYV.

The chain combines TRBV7-9 with TRBJ2-7; TRBD1 agrees at 9 bases. The germline V gene encodes CDR1 SEHNR and CDR2 FQNEAQ (reference sequence). There are 15 residues in the CDR3. V was pared by 5 bases and J by 5 bases, with 10 bases of the junction left unmatched. This chain's CDR3 is CASSTGTGFGNEQYF. CDR3 nucleotide sequence: TGTGCCAGCAGCACCGGGACAGGGTTTGGAAACGAGCAGTACTTC.

V gene TRBV27 combines with J gene TRBJ2-3; D gene unclear. V gave up 3 bases and J gave up 4 bases, with 8 bases separating them. The CDR3 is 13 amino acids. Germline V gene sequence: CDR1 MNHEY, CDR2 SMNVEV (reference sequence). This CDR3 is CASSFSPPDTQYF. The CDR3 coding sequence is TGTGCCAGCAGTTTTTCCCCCCCAGATACGCAGTATTTT.

The chain joins TRBV19 to TRBJ1-2; D remains ambiguous. The CDR3 has 12 amino acids. V lost 5 bases, J lost 4 bases, and 8 bases lay in between. CDR1 and CDR2 (germline): LNHDA, SQIVND (reference sequence). The CDR3 DNA reads TGTGCCAGTAGTGTTAACTTCTATGGCTACACCTTC. It specifies CASSVNFYGYTF.

This clone was found a few times. This chain joins TRBV25-1 and TRBJ2-1; the D is unclear. This CDR3 has 15 amino acids. V was shortened by 6 bases and J by 6 bases, with 18 bases between the two germline ends. Looked up from germline, CDR1 is MGHDK and CDR2 is SYGVNS. The CDR3 DNA reads TGTGCCAGCAGCTCGACTCCTATGGCCGCCAATGAGCAGTTCTTC. Translated, it gives CASSSTPMAANEQFF.

The rearrangement links TRBV27 to TRBJ2-5; no definite D call. The CDR3 contains 16 residues. V gave up 6 bases and J gave up 5 bases, with 22 bases separating them. Germline assignment: CDR1 MNHEY and CDR2 SMNVEV (reference sequence). The CDR3 DNA is TGTGCCAGCAGCCATATATTCGGGCAGTTGGGGGAGACCCAGTACTTC. Its translation is CASSHIFGQLGETQYF.

The chain recombines TRBV7-3 with TRBJ2-7; D gene uncertain. V was clipped by 3 bases and J by 5 bases, with 14 bases between them. Per germline, CDR1 SGHTA and CDR2 FQGTGA. This CDR3 has 14 amino acids. CDR3 sequence (DNA): TGTGCCAGCAGCTTTAGGCAGAGGCCTGACGAGCAGTACTTC. It codes for CASSFRQRPDEQYF.

This clone has a single count. The V call is TRBV15, the J call TRBJ2-3; 11 bases line up with TRBD2. The CDR3 runs to 17 residues. Germline V gene lookup returns CDR1 LNHNV and CDR2 YYDKDF (reference sequence). V lost 2 bases and J lost 3; bases outside the gene matches: 7. The CDR3 is CATSRSFRTSGTDTQYF. The CDR3, as DNA: TGTGCCACCAGCAGATCTTTCCGGACTAGCGGGACAGATACGCAGTATTTT. Using reference TRBV15 and TRBJ2-3 for the parts outside the CDR3, the full variable domain is DAMVIQNPRYQVTQFGKPVTLSCSQTLNHNVMYWYQQKSSQAPKLLFHYYDKDFNNEADTPDNFQSRRPNTSFCFLDIRSPGLGDTAMYLCATSRSFRTSGTDTQYFGPGTRLTVL.

This clone was observed a few times. The V gene is TRBV11-3, the J gene TRBJ2-1; 12 nucleotides agree with TRBD2. Looked up from germline, CDR1 is SGHNT and CDR2 is YENEEA. The CDR3 totals 16 residues. The junction had 10 bases not matched to a gene; V was cut back by 5 bases and J by 8 bases. The CDR3 region is CASSARLAGDLDEQFF. The DNA for the CDR3 is TGTGCCAGCAGCGCTAGACTAGCGGGAGATTTAGATGAGCAGTTCTTC.

CDR3 in amino acids: CSAMRGTSGSAYEQYV. CDR3 DNA: TGCAGCGCCATGAGGGGGACTAGCGGGAGTGCCTACGAGCAGTACGTC. This chain joins TRBV29-1 and TRBJ2-7; 14 bases align to TRBD2. After removal of 7 bases from V and 2 bases from J, the junction contained 10 bases not matched to a gene. Germline V gives CDR1 SQVTM, CDR2 ANQGSEA. The length of the CDR3 is 16 residues.

This chain joins TRBV19 and TRBJ2-7; 8 bases fit TRBD2. From germline, CDR1 is LNHDA and CDR2 SQIVND (reference sequence). V shed 4 bases, J shed 6 bases, and the junction held 5 bases outside the gene matches. This CDR3 spans 13 amino acids. CDR3 sequence reads: CASSNRGGSEQYF. CDR3 in DNA: TGTGCCAGTAGTAACCGGGGGGGCTCCGAGCAGTACTTC.

This chain links TRBV6-5 with TRBJ2-7; the D gene is possibly TRBD2 (6 bases). CDR1 is MNHEY and CDR2 is SVGAGI in the germline V gene. The CDR3 is 13 amino acids. V shed 8 bases and J shed 4 bases, with 15 bases lying between them. CDR3 protein: CASQGGTVYEQYF. CDR3 DNA: TGTGCCAGCCAGGGAGGAACAGTTTACGAGCAGTACTTC.

This chain uses TRBV7-3 with TRBJ2-7; D is perhaps TRBD2 (6 bases). V was pared by 1 base and J by 6 bases, with 13 bases between. This CDR3 comprises 14 residues. In germline, CDR1 is SGHTA, CDR2 FQGTGA. Here the CDR3 DNA reads TGTGCCAGCAGCTTAATTCGACTAGTTTGCGAGCAGTACGTC. It is translated as CASSLIRLVCEQYV.

In this sample, this clone turned up once. The chain has TRBV25-1 and TRBJ2-1; 8 bases line up with TRBD2. The V gene's germline CDR1 is MGHDK and CDR2 SYGVNS. This CDR3 has 16 amino acids. The V segment lost 0 bases and the J segment 6 bases; nucleotides outside the gene matches: 7. The CDR3 DNA reads TGTGCCAGCAGTGAATATAACGGGGGGGCGGTCAATGAGCAGTTCTTC. Protein sequence: CASSEYNGGAVNEQFF.

The chain uses TRBV23-1 and TRBJ2-1; no firm D call. TRBV23-1 is recorded as an ORF, its role being uncertain. V was clipped by 2 bases and J by 5 bases, with 10 bases between them. The CDR3 sequence is 14 residues long. The CDR3 DNA reads TGCGCCAGCAGTCAACTTATGGCCAACAATGAGCAGTTCTTC. Its translation: CASSQLMANNEQFF.

The rearrangement uses TRBV2 and TRBJ1-1; possible D gene TRBD1, 6 bases. Trimming pared 10 bases from V and 0 bases from J, leaving 24 bases between. The CDR3 runs to 17 residues. The germline CDR1 and CDR2 sequences are SNHLY and FYNNEI. CDR3 coding DNA: TGTGCCACCCCACCGGGACACTCCACGGGAATGAACACTGAAGCTTTCTTT. Its translation: CATPPGHSTGMNTEAFF.

The CDR3 here is CASTSREVGEQYV. Here the CDR3 DNA reads TGTGCCAGCACCAGCAGGGAGGTCGGCGAGCAGTACGTC. The rearrangement joins TRBV2 to TRBJ2-7, with a weak D call TRBD2 (6 bases). Trimming removed 7 bases at V and 6 bases at J, with 16 bases between. Germline values: CDR1 SNHLY, CDR2 FYNNEI. The CDR3 extends over 13 amino acids.